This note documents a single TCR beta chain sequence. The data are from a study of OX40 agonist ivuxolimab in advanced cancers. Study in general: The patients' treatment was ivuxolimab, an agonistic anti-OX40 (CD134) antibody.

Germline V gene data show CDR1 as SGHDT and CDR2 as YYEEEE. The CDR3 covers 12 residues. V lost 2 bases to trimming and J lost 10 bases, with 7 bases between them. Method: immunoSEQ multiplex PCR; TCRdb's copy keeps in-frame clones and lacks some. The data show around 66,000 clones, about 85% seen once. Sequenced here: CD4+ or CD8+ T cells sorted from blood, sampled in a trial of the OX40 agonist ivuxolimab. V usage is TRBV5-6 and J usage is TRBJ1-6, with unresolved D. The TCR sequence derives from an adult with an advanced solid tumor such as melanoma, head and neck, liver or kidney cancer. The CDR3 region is CASSLEPSPLHF. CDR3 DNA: TGTGCCAGCAGCTTAGAACCCTCACCCCTCCACTTT.